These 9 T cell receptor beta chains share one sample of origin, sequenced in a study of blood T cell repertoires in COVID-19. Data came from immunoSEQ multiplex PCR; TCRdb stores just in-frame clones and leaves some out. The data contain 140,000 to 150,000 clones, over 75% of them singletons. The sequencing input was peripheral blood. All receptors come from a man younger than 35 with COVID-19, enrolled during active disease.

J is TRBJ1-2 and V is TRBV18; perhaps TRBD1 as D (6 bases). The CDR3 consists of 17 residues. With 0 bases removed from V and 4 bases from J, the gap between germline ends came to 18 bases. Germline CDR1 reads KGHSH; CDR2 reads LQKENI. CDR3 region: CASSPPATGLSLYGYTF. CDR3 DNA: TGTGCCAGCTCACCACCTGCGACAGGTCTTTCACTCTATGGCTACACCTTC.

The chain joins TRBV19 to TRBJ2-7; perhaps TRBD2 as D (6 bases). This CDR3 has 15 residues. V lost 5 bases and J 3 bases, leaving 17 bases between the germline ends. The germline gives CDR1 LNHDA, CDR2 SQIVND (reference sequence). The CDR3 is CASSPRGSGVYEQYF. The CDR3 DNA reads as TGTGCCAGTAGTCCTCGGGGATCGGGGGTCTACGAGCAGTACTTC.

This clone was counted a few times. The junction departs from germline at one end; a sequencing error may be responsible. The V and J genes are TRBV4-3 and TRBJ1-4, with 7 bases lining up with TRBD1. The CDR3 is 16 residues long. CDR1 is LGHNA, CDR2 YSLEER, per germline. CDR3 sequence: CASSQDRPGGNEKLLF. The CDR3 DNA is TGCGCCAGCAGCCAAGATCGACCAGGGGGTAATGAAAAACTGCTTTTT.

The CDR3 nucleotides are TGTGCCAGTACGAGAATCGGGGAGCTGTTTTTT. Protein product: CASTRIGELFF. The chain has TRBV19 and TRBJ2-2; no firm D call. The CDR3 is made up of 11 amino acids. With 7 bases removed from V and 7 bases from J, the gap between germline ends came to 7 bases. Germline loops: CDR1 LNHDA, CDR2 SQIVND (reference sequence).

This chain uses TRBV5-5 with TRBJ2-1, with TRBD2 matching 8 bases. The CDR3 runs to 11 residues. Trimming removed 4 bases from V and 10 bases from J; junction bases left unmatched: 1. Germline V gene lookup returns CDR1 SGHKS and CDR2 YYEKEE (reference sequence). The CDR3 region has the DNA TGTGCCAGCAGCGTAGCGGGAGAGCAGTTCTTC. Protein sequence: CASSVAGEQFF.

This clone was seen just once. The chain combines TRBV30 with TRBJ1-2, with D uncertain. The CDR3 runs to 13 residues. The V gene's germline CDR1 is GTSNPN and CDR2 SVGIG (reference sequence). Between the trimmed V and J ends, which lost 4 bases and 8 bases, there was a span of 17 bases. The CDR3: CAWTFNPKSGYTF. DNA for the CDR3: TGTGCCTGGACCTTTAATCCCAAAAGCGGCTACACCTTC. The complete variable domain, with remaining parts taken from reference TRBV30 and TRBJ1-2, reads SQTIHQWPATLVQPVGSPLSLECTVEGTSNPNLYWYRQAAGRGLQLLFYSVGIGQISSEVPQNLSASRPQDRQFILSSKKLLLSDSGFYLCAWTFNPKSGYTFGSGTRLTVV.

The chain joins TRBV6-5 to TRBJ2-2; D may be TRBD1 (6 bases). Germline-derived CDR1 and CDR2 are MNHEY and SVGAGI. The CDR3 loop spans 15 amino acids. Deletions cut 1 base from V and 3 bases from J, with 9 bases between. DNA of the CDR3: TGTGCCAGCAGTTACTACGGGACATACACCGGGGAGCTGTTTTTT. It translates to CASSYYGTYTGELFF.

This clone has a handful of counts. CDR3 nucleotide sequence: TGCAGTGCTAGTTCTAGCGGGAGCCCCTCCTACAATGAGCAGTTCTTC. It yields the protein CSASSSGSPSYNEQFF. The V and J genes are TRBV20-1 and TRBJ2-1, with TRBD2 matching over 10 bases. The germline gives CDR1 DFQATT, CDR2 SNEGSKA (reference sequence). V was clipped by 3 bases and J by 0 bases; unmatched bases: 5. CDR3 size: 16 residues.

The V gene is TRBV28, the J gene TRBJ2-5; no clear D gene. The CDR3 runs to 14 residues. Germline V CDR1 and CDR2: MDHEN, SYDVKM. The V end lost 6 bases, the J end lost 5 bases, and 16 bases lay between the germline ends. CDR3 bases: TGTGCCAGCAGCCCTCCCGCATGGCGGGAGACCCAGTACTTC. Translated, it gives CASSPPAWRETQYF.